This T cell receptor (beta chain) was identified during a study of T cells after yellow fever vaccination (dated by TCRdb to about 2019). Turning to the overall study: The SMART-Seq v4 Ultra Low Input RNA kit was used to prepare libraries from fractions with low cell numbers. To track T-cell clones before and after primary and booster YFV17D yellow fever vaccination, bulk TCR alpha and beta repertoires were sequenced longitudinally. Two healthy male donors, one aged 18 to 30 and one aged 30 to 40 years, made up the cohort. Blood was drawn at multiple timepoints before and after primary and secondary immunization, with bulk PBMC replicates and cell subsets isolated.

Here is what the overall study found, with its caveats: The study included only two donors, which limits how far the findings can be generalized. Most clones expanded after primary vaccination were re-detected after the booster (about 95% of CD4 and around 88% of CD8), suggesting broad memory maintenance. Computational filtering was needed because FACS-sorted repertoires could contain abundant contaminating clonotypes from the bulk population. Compared with the primary T-cell response, the secondary T-cell response was weaker but faster, peaking on day 5 rather than day 15. A small fraction of clonotypes appeared in both the CD4 and CD8 compartments, likely as a result of convergent recombination.

TCR cDNA was synthesized by 5'RACE template switching, through which a universal primer site and unique molecular identifiers were introduced. Priming for cDNA synthesis came from both the TCR alpha and TCR beta constant segments. Libraries were amplified in two PCR steps, with sample barcodes and sequencing adapters added in the second step. Sequencing of libraries was done on Illumina HiSeq 2500 (2x100 bp) or NovaSeq (2x150 bp). Per the source publication's procedure: Reads were demultiplexed and collapsed into UMI consensus sequences with MIGEC, and V(D)J alignment was performed with MiXCR. Using edgeR on replicate PBMC samples, clonotypes were called vaccine-responding if FDR was below 0.01 and the log2 fold change was above 5 up to day 15. Bulk clonotypes were assigned CD4 or CD8 identity according to which sequenced CD4 or CD8 repertoire held them at higher abundance. Clonotypes enriched at least 10-fold in dextramer-positive versus dextramer-negative fractions were classed as NS4B-specific, and CD4-biased clonotypes were left out. TCRdb reprocessing: public reads trimmed at Q25 with fastp, clones called with MiXCR, in-frame beta chains kept. Each CDR3 protein gets just one entry, which takes the most common genes and DNA from the rows behind it. TCRdb, rather than the study authors, made the V and J calls. The sample table holds about 96,000 distinct CDR3 sequences, of which roughly 9% were seen once. The top ten constitute approximately 17% of the sample.

The label giving this sample's treatment or condition can be read as: live attenuated yellow fever vaccine strain. A standard Ficoll-Paque protocol was used to isolate PBMCs from peripheral blood. Epitope-specific CD8 T cells were sorted using a dextramer loaded with the yellow fever NS4B epitope peptide, with anti-CD3 and anti-CD8 staining. RNA was extracted with TriZol from bulk PBMCs, CD4 and CD8 fractions, and dextramer-positive and dextramer-negative fractions. In this sample, this clonotype turned up a few times. Per-base quality was not reported, and no clone a single base away is much larger than it. Counted from cysteine to phenylalanine, this CDR3 has 14 amino acids. CDR3 DNA is the only sequence kept; it has 42 bases, read in frame from the first base. Between the V and J ends, shortened by 5 bases and 0 bases respectively, the junction contains 9 bases. Taken from the germline V gene (reference sequence), the CDR1 and CDR2 loops are LNHNV and YYDKDF.

The sample consisted of CD8+ T cells not binding an NS4B(214-222) dextramer, sorted from PBMCs, taken around 15 days after the first yellow fever vaccination. The cell subset or site label, read with the paper, signifies: NS4B epitope dextramer-negative CD8 T cells. This clonotype was obtained from a man aged 18 to 30 who received the YFV17D yellow fever vaccine. The chain is assembled from TRBV15 and TRBJ2-3; the D gene identity is not certain. The bases read TGTGCCACCAGCGCAGTTACTAGCACAGATACGCAGTATTTT. It codes for CATSAVTSTDTQYF. The CDR3 plus the reference TRBV15 and TRBJ2-3 genes for the other parts give the full variable domain: DAMVIQNPRYQVTQFGKPVTLSCSQTLNHNVMYWYQQKSSQAPKLLFHYYDKDFNNEADTPDNFQSRRPNTSFCFLDIRSPGLGDTAMYLCATSAVTSTDTQYFGPGTRLTVL.